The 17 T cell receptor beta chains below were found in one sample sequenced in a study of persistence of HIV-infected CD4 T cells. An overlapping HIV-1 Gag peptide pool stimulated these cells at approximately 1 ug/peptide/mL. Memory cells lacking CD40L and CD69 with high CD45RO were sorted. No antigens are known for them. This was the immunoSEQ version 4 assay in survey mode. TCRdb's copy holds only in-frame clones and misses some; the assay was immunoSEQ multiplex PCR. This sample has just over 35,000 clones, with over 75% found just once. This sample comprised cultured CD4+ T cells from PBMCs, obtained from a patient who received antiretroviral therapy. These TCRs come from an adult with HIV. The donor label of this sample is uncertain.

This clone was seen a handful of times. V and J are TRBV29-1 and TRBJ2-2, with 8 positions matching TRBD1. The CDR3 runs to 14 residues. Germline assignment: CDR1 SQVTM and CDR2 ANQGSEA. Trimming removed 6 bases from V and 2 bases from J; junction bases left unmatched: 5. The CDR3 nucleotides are TGCAGCGTGAGGGGACAGGCAAACACCGGGGAGCTGTTTTTT. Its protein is CSVRGQANTGELFF.

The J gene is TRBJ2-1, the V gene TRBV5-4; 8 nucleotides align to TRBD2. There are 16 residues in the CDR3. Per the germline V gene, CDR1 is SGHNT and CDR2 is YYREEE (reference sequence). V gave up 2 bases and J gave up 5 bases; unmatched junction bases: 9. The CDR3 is CASSLWLAGHHNEQFF. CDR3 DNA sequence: TGTGCCAGCAGCTTATGGCTAGCGGGCCACCACAATGAGCAGTTCTTC.

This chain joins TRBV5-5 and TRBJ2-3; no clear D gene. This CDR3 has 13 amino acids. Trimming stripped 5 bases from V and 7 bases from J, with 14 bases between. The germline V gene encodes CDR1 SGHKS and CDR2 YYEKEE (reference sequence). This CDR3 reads CASSQENINTQYF. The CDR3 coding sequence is TGTGCCAGCAGTCAAGAGAACATAAATACGCAGTATTTT.

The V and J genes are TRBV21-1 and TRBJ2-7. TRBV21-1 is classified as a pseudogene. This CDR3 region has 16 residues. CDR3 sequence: CASSKVNAGESYEQYF. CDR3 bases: TGTGCCAGCAGCAAAGTGAACGCAGGAGAGTCCTACGAGCAGTACTTC.

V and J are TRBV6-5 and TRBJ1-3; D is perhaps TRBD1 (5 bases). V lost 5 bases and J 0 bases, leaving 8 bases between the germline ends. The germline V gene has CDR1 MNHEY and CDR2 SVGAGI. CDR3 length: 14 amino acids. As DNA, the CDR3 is TGTGCCAGCAGTCCAGGGAGCTCTGGAAACACCATATATTTT. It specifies CASSPGSSGNTIYF.

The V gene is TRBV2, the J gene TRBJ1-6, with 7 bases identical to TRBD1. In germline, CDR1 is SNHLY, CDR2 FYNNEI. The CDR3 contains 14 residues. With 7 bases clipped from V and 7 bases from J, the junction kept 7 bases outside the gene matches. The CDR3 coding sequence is TGTGCCAGCAAAGCAGGGGGTCAAAATTCACCCCTCCACTTT. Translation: CASKAGGQNSPLHF.

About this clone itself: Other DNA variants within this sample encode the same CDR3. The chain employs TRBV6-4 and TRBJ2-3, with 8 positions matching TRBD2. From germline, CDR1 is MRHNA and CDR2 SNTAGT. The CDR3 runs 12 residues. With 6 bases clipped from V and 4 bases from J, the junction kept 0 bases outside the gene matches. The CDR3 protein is CASSGGADTQYF. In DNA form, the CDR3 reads TGTGCCAGCAGCGGGGGGGCAGATACGCAGTATTTT.

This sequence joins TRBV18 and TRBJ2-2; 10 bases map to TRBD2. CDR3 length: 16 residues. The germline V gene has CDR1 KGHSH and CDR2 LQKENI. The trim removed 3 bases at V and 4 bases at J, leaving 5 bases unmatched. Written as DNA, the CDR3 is TGTGCCAGCTCACCCCTTAGCGGGGGGTTCACCGGGGAGCTGTTTTTT. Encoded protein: CASSPLSGGFTGELFF.

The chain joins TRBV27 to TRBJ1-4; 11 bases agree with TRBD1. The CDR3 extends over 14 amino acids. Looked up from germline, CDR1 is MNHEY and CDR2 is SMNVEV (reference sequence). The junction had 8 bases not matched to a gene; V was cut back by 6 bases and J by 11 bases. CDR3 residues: CASREDRGPRKLFF. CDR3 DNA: TGTGCCAGCAGGGAGGACAGGGGGCCGCGGAAACTGTTTTTT.

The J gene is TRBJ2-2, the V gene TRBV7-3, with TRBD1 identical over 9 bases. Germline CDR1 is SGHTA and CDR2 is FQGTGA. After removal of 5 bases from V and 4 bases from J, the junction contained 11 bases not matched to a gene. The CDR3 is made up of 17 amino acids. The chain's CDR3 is CASSRTRTGESTGELFF. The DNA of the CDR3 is TGTGCCAGCAGCCGAACAAGGACAGGGGAGAGCACCGGGGAGCTGTTTTTT.

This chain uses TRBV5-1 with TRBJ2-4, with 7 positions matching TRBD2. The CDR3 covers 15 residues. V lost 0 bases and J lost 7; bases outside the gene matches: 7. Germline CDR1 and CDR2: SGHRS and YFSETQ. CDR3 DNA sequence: TGCGCCAGCAGCTTGGCGGGGGGTGGATTGAACATTCAGTACTTC. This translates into CASSLAGGGLNIQYF.

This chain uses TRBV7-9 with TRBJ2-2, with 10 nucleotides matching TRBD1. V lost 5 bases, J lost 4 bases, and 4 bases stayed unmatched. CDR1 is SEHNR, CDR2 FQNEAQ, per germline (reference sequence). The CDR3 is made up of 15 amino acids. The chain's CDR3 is CASSLGQGVTGELFF. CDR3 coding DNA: TGTGCCAGCAGCCTAGGACAGGGGGTCACCGGGGAGCTGTTTTTT.

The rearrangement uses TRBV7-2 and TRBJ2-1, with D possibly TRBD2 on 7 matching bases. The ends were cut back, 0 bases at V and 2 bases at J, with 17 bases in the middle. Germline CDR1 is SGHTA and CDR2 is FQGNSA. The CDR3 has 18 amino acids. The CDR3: CASSLALGGGGAYNEQFF. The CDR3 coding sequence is TGTGCCAGCAGCTTAGCTCTAGGCGGGGGCGGTGCCTACAATGAGCAGTTCTTC.

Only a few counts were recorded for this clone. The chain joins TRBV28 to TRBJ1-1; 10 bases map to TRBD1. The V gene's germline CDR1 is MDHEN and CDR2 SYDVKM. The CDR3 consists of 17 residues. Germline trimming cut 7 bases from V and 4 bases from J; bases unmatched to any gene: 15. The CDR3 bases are TGTGCCAGCACCTTCTTAGGGACAGGGGTCGATCGCACTGAAGCTTTCTTT. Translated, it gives CASTFLGTGVDRTEAFF.

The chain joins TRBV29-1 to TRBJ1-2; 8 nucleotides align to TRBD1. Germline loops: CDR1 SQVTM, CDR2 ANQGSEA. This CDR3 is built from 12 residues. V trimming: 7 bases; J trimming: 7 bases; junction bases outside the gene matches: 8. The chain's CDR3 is CSGRTGPGGYTF. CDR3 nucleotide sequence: TGCAGCGGTAGGACAGGGCCGGGTGGCTACACCTTC.

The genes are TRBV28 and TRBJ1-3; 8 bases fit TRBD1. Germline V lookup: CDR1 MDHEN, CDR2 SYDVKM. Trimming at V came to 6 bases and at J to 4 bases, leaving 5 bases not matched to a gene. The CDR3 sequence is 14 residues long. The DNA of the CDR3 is TGTGCCAGCAGACTGACAGGGGTAGGAAACACCATATATTTT. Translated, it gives CASRLTGVGNTIYF.

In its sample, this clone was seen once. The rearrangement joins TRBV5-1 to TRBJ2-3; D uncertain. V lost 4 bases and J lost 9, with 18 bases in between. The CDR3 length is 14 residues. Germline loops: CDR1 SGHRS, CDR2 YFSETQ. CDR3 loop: CASSLRSTDATQYF. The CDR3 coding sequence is TGCGCCAGCAGCCTAAGGAGTACAGACGCGACGCAGTATTTT.